The rows below give T cell receptor beta chains drawn from one sample of a study of blood T cells in healthy people across ages. TCRdb re-derived calls from the 5' RACE reads in MiXCR, one entry per CDR3 protein. This repertoire shows 780,000 or so distinct CDR3 sequences, just over 55% found once; its top ten account for 20% to 30%. Sequencing was done on a sample of blood. These receptors were collected from a man aged 35 to 55 in good health. Both conserved end residues are trimmed from each CDR3. Clone size is shown for a subset of rows, as once, few, many or a class of expanded clone.

13,TRBV29-1,few,SVEPRTSGSDEQF
14,TRBV7-2,-,ASSLVAGGETYEQY
14,TRBV27,-,ASSLGVRGERETQY
14,TRBV15,-,ATSRGGTDRNYGYT
11,TRBV28,-,ASSLTEEGEQF
10,TRBV20-1,-,SASQTGTEAF
11,TRBV14,-,ASSQVRGEEQF
15,TRBV2,few,ASSEGTSSYITDTQY
11,TRBV12-5,-,ASGLAGANVLT
14,TRBV7-9,few,ASSLVTRLRQQTQY